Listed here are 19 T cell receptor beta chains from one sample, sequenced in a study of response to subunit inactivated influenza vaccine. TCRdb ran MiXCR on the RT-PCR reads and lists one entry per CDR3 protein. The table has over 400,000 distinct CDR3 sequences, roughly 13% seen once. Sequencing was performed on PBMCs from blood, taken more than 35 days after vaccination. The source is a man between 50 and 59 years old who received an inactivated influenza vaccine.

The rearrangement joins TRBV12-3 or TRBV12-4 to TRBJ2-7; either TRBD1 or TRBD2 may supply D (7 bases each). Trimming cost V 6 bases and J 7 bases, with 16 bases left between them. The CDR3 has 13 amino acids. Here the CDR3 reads CASSGQVGGEQYF. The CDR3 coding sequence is TGTGCCAGCAGCGGACAGGTCGGGGGGGAGCAGTACTTC.

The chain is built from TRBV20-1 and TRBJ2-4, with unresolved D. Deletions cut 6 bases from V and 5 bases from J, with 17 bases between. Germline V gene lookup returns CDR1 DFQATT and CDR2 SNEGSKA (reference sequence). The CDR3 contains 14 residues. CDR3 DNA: TGCAGTGCACCGTTGCGGTTATTTCAAAACATTCAGTACTTC. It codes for CSAPLRLFQNIQYF.

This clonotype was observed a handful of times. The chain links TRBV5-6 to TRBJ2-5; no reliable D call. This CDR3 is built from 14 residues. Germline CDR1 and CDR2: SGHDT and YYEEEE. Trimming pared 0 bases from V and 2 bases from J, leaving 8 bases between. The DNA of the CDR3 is TGTGCCAGCAGCTTGGAAGACTTACAAGAGACCCAGTACTTC. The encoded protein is CASSLEDLQETQYF. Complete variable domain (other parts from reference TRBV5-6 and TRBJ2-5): DAGVTQSPTHLIKTRGQQVTLRCSPKSGHDTVSWYQQALGQGPQFIFQYYEEEERQRGNFPDRFSGHQFPNYSSELNVNALLLGDSALYLCASSLEDLQETQYFGPGTRLLVL.

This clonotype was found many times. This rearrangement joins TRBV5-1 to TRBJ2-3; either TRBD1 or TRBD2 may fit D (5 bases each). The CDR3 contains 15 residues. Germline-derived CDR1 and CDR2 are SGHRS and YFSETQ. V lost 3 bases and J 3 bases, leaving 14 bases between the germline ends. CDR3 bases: TGCGCCAGCAGCTCCGCCCCGTGGGGGACAGATACGCAGTATTTT. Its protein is CASSSAPWGTDTQYF.

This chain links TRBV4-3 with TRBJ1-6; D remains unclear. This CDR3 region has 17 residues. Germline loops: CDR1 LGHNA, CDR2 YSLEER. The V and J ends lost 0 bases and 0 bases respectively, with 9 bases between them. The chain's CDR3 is CASSQEMPSSYNSPLHF. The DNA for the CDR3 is TGCGCCAGCAGCCAAGAGATGCCAAGCTCCTATAATTCACCCCTCCACTTT.

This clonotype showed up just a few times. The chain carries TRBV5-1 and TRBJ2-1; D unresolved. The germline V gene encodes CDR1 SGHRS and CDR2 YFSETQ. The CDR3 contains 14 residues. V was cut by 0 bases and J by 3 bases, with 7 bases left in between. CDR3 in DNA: TGCGCCAGCAGCTTGGCTGCTAGCTACAATGAGCAGTTCTTC. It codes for CASSLAASYNEQFF.

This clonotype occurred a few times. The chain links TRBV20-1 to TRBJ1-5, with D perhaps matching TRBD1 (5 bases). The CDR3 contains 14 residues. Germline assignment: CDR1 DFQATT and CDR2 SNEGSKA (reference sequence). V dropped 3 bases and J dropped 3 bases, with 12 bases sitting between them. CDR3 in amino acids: CSASGDRDNQPQHF. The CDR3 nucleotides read TGCAGTGCTAGTGGAGACAGAGACAATCAGCCCCAGCATTTT.

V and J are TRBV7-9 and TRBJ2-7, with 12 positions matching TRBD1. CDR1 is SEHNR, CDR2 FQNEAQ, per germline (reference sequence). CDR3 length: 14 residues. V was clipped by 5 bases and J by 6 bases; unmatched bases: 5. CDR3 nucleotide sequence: TGTGCCAGCAGCGTGGGGACAGGGGGCGCCGAGCAGTACTTC. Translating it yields CASSVGTGGAEQYF.

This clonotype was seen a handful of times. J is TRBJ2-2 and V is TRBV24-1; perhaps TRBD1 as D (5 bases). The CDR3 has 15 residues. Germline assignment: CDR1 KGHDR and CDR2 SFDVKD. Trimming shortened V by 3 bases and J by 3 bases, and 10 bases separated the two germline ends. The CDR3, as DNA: TGTGCCACCAGTGATGCCAGGGAATACACCGGGGAGCTGTTTTTT. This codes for CATSDAREYTGELFF.

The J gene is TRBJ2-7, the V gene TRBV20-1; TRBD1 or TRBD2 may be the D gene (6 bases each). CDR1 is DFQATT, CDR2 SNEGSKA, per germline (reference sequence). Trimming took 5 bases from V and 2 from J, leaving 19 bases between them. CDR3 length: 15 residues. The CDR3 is CSAVATGRGAYEQYF. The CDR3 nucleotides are TGCAGTGCTGTAGCAACAGGAAGGGGGGCCTACGAGCAGTACTTC.

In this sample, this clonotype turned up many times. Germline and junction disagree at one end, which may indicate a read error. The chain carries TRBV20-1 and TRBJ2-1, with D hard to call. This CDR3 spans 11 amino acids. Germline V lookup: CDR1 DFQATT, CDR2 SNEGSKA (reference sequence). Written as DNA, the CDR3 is TGCAGTGCCAGAGATTACAATGAGCAGTTCTTC. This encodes CSARDYNEQFF.

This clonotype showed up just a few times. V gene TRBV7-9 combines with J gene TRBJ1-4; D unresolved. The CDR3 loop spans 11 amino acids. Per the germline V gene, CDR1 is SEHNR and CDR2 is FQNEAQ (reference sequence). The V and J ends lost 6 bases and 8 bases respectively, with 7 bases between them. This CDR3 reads CASSSTEKLFF. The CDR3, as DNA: TGTGCCAGCAGTAGTACGGAAAAACTGTTTTTT.

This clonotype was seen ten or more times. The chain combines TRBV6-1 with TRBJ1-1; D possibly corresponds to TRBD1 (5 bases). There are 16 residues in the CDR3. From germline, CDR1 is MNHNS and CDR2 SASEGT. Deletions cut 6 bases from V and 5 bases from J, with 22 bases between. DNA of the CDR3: TGTGCCAGCAGGTCACCCCATGGTGGGGGGAGGACTGAAGCTTTCTTT. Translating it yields CASRSPHGGGRTEAFF.

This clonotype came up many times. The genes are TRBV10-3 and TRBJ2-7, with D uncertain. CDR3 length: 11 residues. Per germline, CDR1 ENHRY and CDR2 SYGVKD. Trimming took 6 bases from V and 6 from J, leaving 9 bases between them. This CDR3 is CAISDSGEQYF. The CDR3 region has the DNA TGTGCCATCAGCGATTCCGGCGAGCAGTACTTC.

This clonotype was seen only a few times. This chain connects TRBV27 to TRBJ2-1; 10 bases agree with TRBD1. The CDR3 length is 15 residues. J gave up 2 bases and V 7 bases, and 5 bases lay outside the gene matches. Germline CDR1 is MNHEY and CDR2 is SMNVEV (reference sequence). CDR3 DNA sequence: TGTGCCAGCACCTTCGGGACAGGGGCCTACAATGAGCAGTTCTTC. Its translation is CASTFGTGAYNEQFF.

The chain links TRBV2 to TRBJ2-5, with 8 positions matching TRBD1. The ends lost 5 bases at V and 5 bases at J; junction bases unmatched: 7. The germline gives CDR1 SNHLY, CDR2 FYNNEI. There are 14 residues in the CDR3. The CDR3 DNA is TGTGCCAGCAGTTATCAGGGGGCGCGGGAGACCCAGTACTTC. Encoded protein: CASSYQGARETQYF.

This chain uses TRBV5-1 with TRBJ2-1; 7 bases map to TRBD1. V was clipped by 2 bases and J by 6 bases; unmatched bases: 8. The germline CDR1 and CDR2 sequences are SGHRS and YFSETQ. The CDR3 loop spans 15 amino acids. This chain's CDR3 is CASSFGQGDFNEQFF. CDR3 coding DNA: TGCGCCAGCAGCTTCGGGCAGGGGGATTTCAATGAGCAGTTCTTC.

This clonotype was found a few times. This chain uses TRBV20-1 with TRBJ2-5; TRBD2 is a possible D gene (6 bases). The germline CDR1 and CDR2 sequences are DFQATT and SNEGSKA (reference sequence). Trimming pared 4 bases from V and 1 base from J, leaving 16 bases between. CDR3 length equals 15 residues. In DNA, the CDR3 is TGCAGTGCTACTGGATTACCTAGCGCCCAAGAGACCCAGTACTTC. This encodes CSATGLPSAQETQYF.

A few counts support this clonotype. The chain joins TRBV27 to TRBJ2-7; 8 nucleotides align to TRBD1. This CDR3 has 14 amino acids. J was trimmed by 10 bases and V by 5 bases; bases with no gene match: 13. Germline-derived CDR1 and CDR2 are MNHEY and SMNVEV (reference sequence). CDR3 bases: TGTGCCAGCAGTCCACATAGCTTGGACAGGGTCCAGTACTTC. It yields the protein CASSPHSLDRVQYF.